This is a list of T cell receptor beta chains from one sample in a study of cytomegalovirus exposure and HLA in healthy donors. Here immunoSEQ multiplex PCR was the method, and the copy in TCRdb shows in-frame clones only, minus some. The sample lists 150,000 or so clones, 70% to 85% occurring once. Sequencing was carried out using PBMCs. The receptors originated from a man aged 25 to 40 in good health and CMV-seropositive. Each CDR3 is given with its conserved first and last residue. Fields, in order: CDR3 protein, J gene, V gene.

cdr3_aa: CASSNRMNTEAFF; j_call: TRBJ1-1; v_call: TRBV25-1
cdr3_aa: CASSRAQTNEKLFF; j_call: TRBJ1-4; v_call: TRBV6-5
cdr3_aa: CASSITGGSGYGYTF; j_call: TRBJ1-2; v_call: TRBV19
cdr3_aa: CASNKSSGTSGRRNNEQFF; j_call: TRBJ2-1; v_call: TRBV6-4
cdr3_aa: CASNPTGNYGYTF; j_call: TRBJ1-2; v_call: TRBV6-5
cdr3_aa: CSVSNEQFF; j_call: TRBJ2-1; v_call: TRBV29-1
cdr3_aa: CASSPTSRGEQYF; j_call: TRBJ2-7; v_call: TRBV7-7
cdr3_aa: CASSQGVNTEAFF; j_call: TRBJ1-1; v_call: TRBV19
cdr3_aa: CASGVFEQYF; j_call: TRBJ2-7; v_call: TRBV28
cdr3_aa: CASSERRTNQPQHF; j_call: TRBJ1-5; v_call: TRBV2
cdr3_aa: CASSELGLGMNTEAFF; j_call: TRBJ1-1; v_call: TRBV6-1
cdr3_aa: CASTEGGASYEQYF; j_call: TRBJ2-7; v_call: TRBV28
cdr3_aa: CASSPSWDRGRSTGELFF; j_call: TRBJ2-2; v_call: TRBV23-1
cdr3_aa: CASLWTGGEDTQYF; j_call: TRBJ2-3; v_call: TRBV7-9
cdr3_aa: CASSLEAGAGIQYF; j_call: TRBJ2-4; v_call: TRBV7-9
cdr3_aa: CASSLLGEGKEQYF; j_call: TRBJ2-7; v_call: TRBV28
cdr3_aa: CASSEGQQETQYF; j_call: TRBJ2-5; v_call: TRBV9
cdr3_aa: CASSEEPGTNYGYTF; j_call: TRBJ1-2; v_call: TRBV6-1
cdr3_aa: CASSFTSGSYEQYF; j_call: TRBJ2-7; v_call: TRBV7-2
cdr3_aa: CASSIRFAEETQYF; j_call: TRBJ2-5; v_call: TRBV19
cdr3_aa: CASSYVRSGGATDTQYF; j_call: TRBJ2-3; v_call: TRBV5-1
cdr3_aa: CASSEAWAGGNGNTIYF; j_call: TRBJ1-3; v_call: TRBV6-1